The 24 T cell receptor beta chains reported below all come from one sample, sequenced in a study of low-dose radiotherapy and immunotherapy resistance in tumors. Time point specified: after trial treatment. The sample's treatment: LDRT plus nivolumab, ipilimumab, low-dose cyclophosphamide and aspirin (RACIN trial). Both a constant-region primer and a V-primer adapter served to amplify TCRs across 15 to 25 PCR cycles. TCRdb reprocessed the reads via MiXCR and lists one record per CDR3 protein. The repertoire includes approximately 52,000 distinct CDR3 sequences, 33% of them detected once, and 7% to 10% sits in the top ten. Sequenced here: PBMCs, sampled after low-dose radiotherapy plus immunotherapy. Every receptor here comes from a male donor with rectosigmoid adenocarcinoma.

Of note for this clonotype: This sequence is one base from a far larger clone and is likely a read error. The gene calls are TRBV6-8 and TRBJ2-5; 10 bases map to TRBD1. This CDR3 has 16 amino acids. Germline lookup yields CDR1 MNHGY and CDR2 SAAAGT. CDR3 protein: CASSESAGTGAETPYF. CDR3 coding DNA: TGTGCCAGCAGTGAATCGGCCGGGACAGGGGCAGAGACCCCGTACTTC.

The chain joins TRBV29-1 to TRBJ2-3; D uncertain. The V gene's germline CDR1 is SQVTM and CDR2 ANQGSEA. The length of the CDR3 is 16 residues. Trimming left V 0 bases short and J 2 bases short, with 15 bases between. The CDR3 bases are TGCAGCGTTGAAGAGTCCCTACCCATACCCACAGATACGCAGTATTTT. Translating it yields CSVEESLPIPTDTQYF.

This clonotype was seen many times. The J gene is TRBJ2-5, the V gene TRBV25-1; tentatively, D is TRBD1 (5 bases). Trimming cost V 0 bases and J 1 base, with 12 bases left between them. This CDR3 is 16 amino acids long. Germline CDR1 and CDR2: MGHDK and SYGVNS. The CDR3 spells CASSEYNGAAQETQYF. The CDR3 nucleotides read TGTGCCAGCAGTGAATATAATGGGGCAGCCCAAGAGACCCAGTACTTC.

The rearrangement uses TRBV11-2 and TRBJ2-7, with TRBD1 identical over 7 bases. The CDR3 is made up of 12 amino acids. Germline V lookup: CDR1 SGHAT, CDR2 FQNNGV. V dropped 8 bases and J dropped 6; count of bases not matched to a gene: 7. CDR3 DNA sequence: TGTGCCAGCGGCACAGGGGTGGCCGAGCAGTACTTC. Encoded protein: CASGTGVAEQYF.

To note about this clonotype: A far larger clone is only one base removed, so a read error is likely. This chain uses TRBV1 with TRBJ2-1. TRBV1 is flagged as a pseudogene. The CDR3 length is 16 residues. CDR3 nucleotide sequence: TGTGTCAGCAGCCAAGAAGCAGCTGCTACCTACAATGAGCAGTTCTTC. It is translated as CVSSQEAAATYNEQFF.

This clonotype occurred many times. The V gene is TRBV7-6, the J gene TRBJ2-7; tentative D call: TRBD1 (5 bases). CDR1 is SGHVS, CDR2 FNYEAQ, per germline. The CDR3 consists of 13 residues. V was shortened by 3 bases and J by 8 bases, with 14 bases between the two germline ends. CDR3 nucleotides: TGTGCCAGCAGCTTCCAGGATCTGGACAAGCAGTACTTC. Protein product: CASSFQDLDKQYF. The full variable domain, its missing parts supplied by reference TRBV7-6 and TRBJ2-7, is GAGVSQSPRYKVTKRGQDVALRCDPISGHVSLYWYRQALGQGPEFLTYFNYEAQQDKSGLPNDRFSAERPEGSISTLTIQRTEQRDSAMYRCASSFQDLDKQYFGPGTRLTVT.

Comment on this clonotype: A much larger clone lies a single base off, so this may be a read error. This chain uses TRBV7-9 with TRBJ2-5, with D possibly being TRBD2 (6 bases). Trimming took 5 bases from V and 5 from J, leaving 15 bases between them. Per the germline V gene, CDR1 is SEHNR and CDR2 is FQNEAQ (reference sequence). This CDR3 is 14 amino acids long. CDR3 loop: CASSPGLSRETQYF. The CDR3 DNA sequence: TGTGCCAGCAGCCCGGGACTGTCAAGGGAGACCCAGTACTTC.

This clonotype came up a few times. The gene calls are TRBV2 and TRBJ2-1, with TRBD2 identical over 9 bases. Germline CDR1 reads SNHLY; CDR2 reads FYNNEI. This CDR3 has 14 residues. V was pared by 6 bases and J by 4 bases, with 4 bases of the junction left unmatched. CDR3: CASRGLASYNEQFF. CDR3 DNA sequence: TGTGCCAGCAGAGGACTAGCGAGTTACAATGAGCAGTTCTTC.

This clonotype was counted ten times or more. This CDR3 reads CASSVLADSPLHF. CDR3 sequence (DNA): TGTGCCAGCAGCGTCCTAGCGGATTCACCCCTCCACTTT. The rearrangement uses TRBV9 and TRBJ1-6, with unresolved D. Trimming removed 2 bases at V and 8 bases at J, with 8 bases between. In germline, CDR1 is SGDLS, CDR2 YYNGEE. CDR3 length equals 13 residues.

The V and J genes are TRBV5-1 and TRBJ2-3, with 11 bases identical to TRBD1. The CDR3 spans 16 residues. CDR1 and CDR2 (germline): SGHRS, YFSETQ. The V segment lost 4 bases and the J segment 3 bases; nucleotides outside the gene matches: 7. The CDR3 sequence is CASSTSGTGGTDTQYF. The CDR3, as DNA: TGCGCCAGCAGCACCTCCGGGACAGGGGGAACAGATACGCAGTATTTT.

The J gene is TRBJ2-5, the V gene TRBV13, with 8 bases matching TRBD2. V gave up 5 bases and J gave up 4 bases; unmatched junction bases: 9. Per the germline V gene, CDR1 is PRHDT and CDR2 is FYEKMQ (reference sequence). The CDR3 has 15 residues. CDR3 amino acids: CASSPRGSGVETQYF. In DNA form, the CDR3 reads TGTGCCAGCAGCCCCCGGGGTAGCGGGGTAGAGACCCAGTACTTC.

In this sample, this clonotype turned up many times. The gene calls are TRBV12-3 or TRBV12-4 and TRBJ2-3; TRBD1 agrees at 7 bases. V lost 5 bases to trimming and J lost 2 bases; unmatched junction nucleotides: 1. CDR3 length: 13 residues. CDR3 DNA: TGTGCCAGCAGTGGACAGGCCACAGATACGCAGTATTTT. This codes for CASSGQATDTQYF.

This clonotype was detected a few times. The genes are TRBV28 and TRBJ1-2, with no clear D. Germline CDR1 MDHEN, CDR2 SYDVKM. The CDR3 sequence is 15 residues long. Trimming shortened V by 4 bases and J by 8 bases, and 20 bases separated the two germline ends. In DNA, the CDR3 is TGTGCCAGCAGTTCCCAGGCGACCTCTCTAGGAGGCTACACCTTC. This encodes CASSSQATSLGGYTF.

The chain carries TRBV29-1 and TRBJ1-1, with a weak D call TRBD1 (6 bases). Germline CDR1 reads SQVTM; CDR2 reads ANQGSEA. Trimming left V 4 bases short and J 5 bases short, with 14 bases between. CDR3 size: 13 residues. The CDR3 DNA sequence: TGCAGCGTTGGTAACAGGGTTGAGACTGAAGCTTTCTTT. Translating it yields CSVGNRVETEAFF.

Many counts were recorded for this clonotype. The chain joins TRBV7-9 to TRBJ2-1; 7 nucleotides agree with TRBD2. The V gene end was trimmed by 5 bases and the J gene end by 5 bases; junction bases not matched to a gene: 6. This CDR3 is 14 amino acids long. Germline-derived CDR1 and CDR2 are SEHNR and FQNEAQ (reference sequence). CDR3 amino acids: CASSPSAGNNEQFF. The CDR3 DNA sequence: TGTGCCAGCAGCCCCTCAGCGGGGAACAATGAGCAGTTCTTC.

This clonotype is termed medium-sized. Here the CDR3 DNA reads TGTGCCAGCAGCAAGGAGAGCTACGAGCAGTACTTC. Protein sequence: CASSKESYEQYF. V gene TRBV21-1 combines with J gene TRBJ2-7. TRBV21-1 is marked as a pseudogene. The CDR3 consists of 12 residues.

In this sample, this clonotype is medium-sized (0.01 to 0.1%). V gene TRBV28 combines with J gene TRBJ1-5; 8 bases agree with TRBD1. Germline loops: CDR1 MDHEN, CDR2 SYDVKM. This CDR3 comprises 15 residues. Germline trimming cut 6 bases from V and 10 bases from J; bases unmatched to any gene: 14. Here the CDR3 DNA reads TGTGCCAGCAGCCCCGGGACGACAGGGGAATCCCCCCAGCATTTT. Protein sequence: CASSPGTTGESPQHF.

In its sample, this clonotype was seen many times. The gene calls are TRBV15 and TRBJ2-7; tentatively, D is TRBD1 (6 bases). The CDR3 is 15 amino acids. Trimming pared 1 base from V and 2 bases from J, leaving 12 bases between. The germline V gene has CDR1 LNHNV and CDR2 YYDKDF (reference sequence). DNA for the CDR3: TGTGCCACCAGCAGAGTGGCAGGGGCGGCCTACGAGCAGTACTTC. Its translation is CATSRVAGAAYEQYF. The variable domain in full, with the rest retrieved from reference TRBV15 and TRBJ2-7, is DAMVIQNPRYQVTQFGKPVTLSCSQTLNHNVMYWYQQKSSQAPKLLFHYYDKDFNNEADTPDNFQSRRPNTSFCFLDIRSPGLGDTAMYLCATSRVAGAAYEQYFGPGTRLTVT.

This chain uses TRBV7-3 with TRBJ2-5, with D possibly being TRBD2 (5 bases). V shed 5 bases and J shed 4 bases, with 17 bases lying between them. CDR3 length: 15 amino acids. Germline CDR1 is SGHTA and CDR2 is FQGTGA. The CDR3 DNA follows: TGTGCCAGCAGCCAAACTAGTACGCGCGGAGAGACCCAGTACTTC. It encodes CASSQTSTRGETQYF.

This clonotype occurred many times. This CDR3 reads CASSLFVAGELFF. CDR3 coding DNA: TGCGCCAGCAGCTTATTCGTGGCCGGGGAGCTGTTTTTT. V and J are TRBV5-1 and TRBJ2-2; D is undetermined. The length of the CDR3 is 13 residues. The germline V gene has CDR1 SGHRS and CDR2 YFSETQ. V gave up 2 bases and J gave up 6 bases, with 8 bases separating them.

Many counts were recorded for this clonotype. CDR3 in DNA: TGTGCCAGCAGTGATCGCGCAAGCACAGATACGCAGTATTTT. It specifies CASSDRASTDTQYF. The gene calls are TRBV6-2 or TRBV6-3 and TRBJ2-3; D unresolved. The V end lost 5 bases, the J end lost 0 bases, and 9 bases lay between the germline ends. Looked up from germline, CDR1 is MNHEY and CDR2 is SVGEGT. This CDR3 has 14 amino acids.

This clonotype was counted many times. The rearrangement uses TRBV3-1 and TRBJ1-6, with 7 positions matching TRBD1. V gave up 4 bases and J gave up 5 bases; unmatched junction bases: 5. Germline loops: CDR1 LGHDT, CDR2 YNNKEL (reference sequence). The CDR3 extends over 15 amino acids. The CDR3 loop reads CASSPYGQDNSPLHF. The CDR3 bases are TGTGCCAGCAGCCCGTACGGACAGGATAATTCACCCCTCCACTTT.

The J gene is TRBJ2-3, the V gene TRBV3-1; maybe TRBD1 (5 bases). Germline CDR1 and CDR2: LGHDT and YNNKEL (reference sequence). This CDR3 is built from 13 residues. The ends were cut back, 4 bases at V and 5 bases at J, with 10 bases in the middle. CDR3: CASSPIQGDTQYF. The CDR3, as DNA: TGTGCCAGCAGCCCGATCCAGGGAGATACGCAGTATTTT.

By sample share, this clonotype is medium-sized. This rearrangement joins TRBV4-2 to TRBJ2-7, with D possibly matching TRBD1 (5 bases). The CDR3 is 15 amino acids. Trimming cost V 0 bases and J 0 bases, with 9 bases left between them. Germline V lookup: CDR1 LGHNA, CDR2 YNFKEQ. The CDR3 region has the DNA TGTGCCAGCAGCCAAGACTTGCAGGGCTCCTACGAGCAGTACTTC. It encodes CASSQDLQGSYEQYF.